The T cell receptor (beta chain) described here comes from a study of Graves' ophthalmopathy and Graves' hyperthyroidism. Amplification from RNA transcripts yielded the TCR beta CDR3 regions. After a first-round RT-PCR with HTBI primers, a second-round multiplex PCR was run. Via MiXCR, TCRdb re-called the multiplex PCR reads, giving one row per CDR3 protein. The sample gives about 1.2 million distinct CDR3 sequences, about 40% of which show up once; approximately 12% is in the top ten. The CDR3 sequence is 14 residues long. Germline CDR1 is MGHRA and CDR2 is YSYEKL. Trimming removed 1 base from V and 0 bases from J, with 6 bases in between. This clonotype was found many times.

The sample consisted of peripheral blood or thyroid tissue (not recorded which). V is TRBV4-1 and J is TRBJ1-1; no definite D call. The sequence derives from an adult man with Graves' hyperthyroidism. In nucleotides, the CDR3 is TGCGCCAGCAGCCAAGTTCAAGTGAACACTGAAGCTTTCTTT. Protein: CASSQVQVNTEAFF.